The clone carrying this TCR beta chain came up a few times. Antigen unknown. TCRdb used MiXCR to reprocess the RACE reads, holding one entry per CDR3 protein. The repertoire consists of approximately 80,000 distinct CDR3 sequences, with 10% occurring once and the leading ten covering approximately 5%. The data were taken from a study of human T cells and chemical hapten exposure. Points from the study as a whole: It should be noted that donors had alopecia, so their immune response may differ from healthy people's.

V was clipped by 5 bases and J by 7 bases; unmatched bases: 10. The CDR3 extends over 16 amino acids. Germline loops: CDR1 MDHEN, CDR2 SYDVKM. Specified time point: patch test 2, 6 weeks after DPC sensitization. As for treatment: therapeutic diphenylcyclopropenone sensitization with weekly scalp DPC. This sample comprised whole blood, obtained in connection with sensitization to the hapten diphenylcyclopropenone (DPC). This receptor was obtained from a woman aged 45-59 years with alopecia areata. Some clones in this sample may be carry-over from other donors' samples. The rearrangement links TRBV28 to TRBJ2-1, with 11 bases aligning to TRBD1. The CDR3 sequence: CASSRPGTGGKNEQFF. The CDR3 DNA follows: TGTGCCAGCAGTCGACCCGGGACAGGGGGTAAGAATGAGCAGTTCTTC.